This T cell receptor (beta chain) was obtained from a study of CD8+CD57+ T cells in acquired aplastic anemia. Sequenced patients had shown CD8+CD57+ cell expansion by flow cytometry. This clonotype was found once. CDR1 is SEHNR, CDR2 FQNEAQ, per germline (reference sequence). J gave up 7 bases and V 5 bases, and 5 bases lay outside the gene matches. The CDR3 is 12 amino acids. TCR beta VDJ and CDR3 profiles were obtained from a genomic DNA template. TCRdb reprocessed the reads via MiXCR and lists one record per CDR3 protein. The sample contains fewer than 200,000 distinct CDR3 sequences, around 48% of which appear only once.

V usage is TRBV7-9 and J usage is TRBJ2-7; 7 nucleotides align to TRBD1. The receptor was isolated from a human donor with aplastic anemia. Sequenced sample: sorted CD4+, CD8+, or CD8+CD57+ T cells (not recorded which) from PBMCs. The CDR3 is CASSANRGEQYF. The CDR3 DNA is TGTGCCAGCAGCGCCAACAGGGGAGAGCAGTACTTC.